Sequencing of this T cell receptor beta chain was carried out in a study of cytomegalovirus exposure and HLA in healthy donors. Overall study findings and caveats: Earlier results showed most TCR beta V segments being productive about 87% or about 30% of the time. A cluster of highly shared sequence variants was likely a sequencing artifact. Cytomegalovirus association was assigned to around 150 TCR beta chains. In a later analysis, TCR beta V- and J-gene trimming was associated with a missense DCLRE1C variant.

Points on this clone: Its antigen remains unidentified.

In the PCR, 60 Vbeta and 13 Jbeta primers were used. Clones were sequenced by immunoSEQ multiplex PCR, and TCRdb holds only the in-frame ones, with some missing. The sample has approximately 140,000 clones, about 75% seen once. Trimming removed 5 bases from V and 8 bases from J; junction bases left unmatched: 12. This CDR3 is built from 16 residues. Germline assignment: CDR1 LNHDA and CDR2 SQIVND (reference sequence). V is TRBV19 and J is TRBJ2-3; 11 positions match TRBD2. This sequence originates from a man younger than 30 in good health and CMV-seronegative. Sequenced: PBMCs. The CDR3 sequence is CASSSLRVAGGPTQYF. CDR3 coding DNA: TGTGCCAGTAGTTCCTTGAGGGTAGCGGGGGGGCCTACGCAGTATTTT.